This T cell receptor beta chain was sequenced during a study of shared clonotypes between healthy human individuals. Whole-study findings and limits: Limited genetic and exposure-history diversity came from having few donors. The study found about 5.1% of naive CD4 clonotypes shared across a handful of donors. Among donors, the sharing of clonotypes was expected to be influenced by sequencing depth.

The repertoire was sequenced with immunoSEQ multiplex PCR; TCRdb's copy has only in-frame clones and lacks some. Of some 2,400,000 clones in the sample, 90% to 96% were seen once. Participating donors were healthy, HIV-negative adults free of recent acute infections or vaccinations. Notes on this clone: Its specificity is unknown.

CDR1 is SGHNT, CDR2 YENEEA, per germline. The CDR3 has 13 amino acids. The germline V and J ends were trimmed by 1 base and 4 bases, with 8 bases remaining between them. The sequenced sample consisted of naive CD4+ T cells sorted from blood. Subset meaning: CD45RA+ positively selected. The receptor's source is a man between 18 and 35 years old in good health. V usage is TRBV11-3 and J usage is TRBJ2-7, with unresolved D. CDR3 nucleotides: TGTGCCAGCAGCTTAGGAAAGAGTTACGAGCAGTACTTC. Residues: CASSLGKSYEQYF.